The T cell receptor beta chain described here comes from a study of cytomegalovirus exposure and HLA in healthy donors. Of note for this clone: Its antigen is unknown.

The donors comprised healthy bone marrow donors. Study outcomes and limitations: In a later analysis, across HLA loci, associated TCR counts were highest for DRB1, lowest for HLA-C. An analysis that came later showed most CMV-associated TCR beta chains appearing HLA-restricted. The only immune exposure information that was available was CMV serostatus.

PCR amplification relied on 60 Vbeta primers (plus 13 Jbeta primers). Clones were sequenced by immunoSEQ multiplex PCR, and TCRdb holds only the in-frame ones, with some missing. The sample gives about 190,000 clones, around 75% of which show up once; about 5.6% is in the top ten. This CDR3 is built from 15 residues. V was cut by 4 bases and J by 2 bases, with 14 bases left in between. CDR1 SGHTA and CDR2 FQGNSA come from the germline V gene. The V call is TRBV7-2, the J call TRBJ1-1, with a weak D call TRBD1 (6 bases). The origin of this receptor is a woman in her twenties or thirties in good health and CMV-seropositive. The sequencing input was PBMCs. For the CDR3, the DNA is TGTGCCAGCAGCTGGGGAGGGGGGATAAACACTGAAGCTTTCTTT. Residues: CASSWGGGINTEAFF.